The table lists the clone carrying this T cell receptor (beta chain) with many counts. Patients with uncontrolled infections, other autoimmune diseases, pregnancy or lactation were excluded. Together with thyroid ultrasound, orbital computed tomography, serum thyroxine and TRAb, clinical symptoms were used for diagnoses. The data belong to a study of T cells in Graves' hyperthyroidism and ophthalmopathy. Study at large: Peripheral blood was collected at initial diagnosis, before any treatment.

Using RNA transcripts as the source, TCR beta CDR3 regions were amplified. The HTBI set primed first-round TCR CDR3 RT-PCR. TCRdb fed the multiplex PCR reads into MiXCR, producing one record per CDR3 protein. This table holds a few hundred thousand distinct CDR3 sequences, 16% found once. The sequencing input was blood. The origin of this receptor is a woman in her forties with Graves' ophthalmopathy.

CDR3 loop: CASSYNTGRGTEAFF. The CDR3 DNA reads TGCGCCAGCAGCTATAATACAGGGAGGGGTACTGAAGCTTTCTTT. V usage is TRBV5-1 and J usage is TRBJ1-1; perhaps TRBD1 as D (6 bases). The CDR3 is 15 residues long. Germline-derived CDR1 and CDR2 are SGHRS and YFSETQ. Trimming took 3 bases from V and 5 from J, leaving 17 bases between them.